The present TCR beta chain was sequenced within a study of T cells after yellow fever vaccination. Study as a whole: For low cell numbers, libraries were made with SMART-Seq v4 Ultra Low Input. Points from the study as a whole: At around 96% for CD4 and 75% to 90% for CD8, most primary-vaccination clones showed up again after the booster.

This clonotype was counted many times. The target antigen is unknown. Germline-derived CDR1 and CDR2 are LNHNV and YYDKDF (reference sequence). This CDR3 has 13 amino acids. Trimming took off 6 bases at V and 6 bases at J, with 12 bases between the two ends. By 5'RACE template switching, TCR cDNA was produced, with a universal primer site and UMIs added in the process. One entry per CDR3 protein results from TCRdb running MiXCR on the 5' RACE reads. This sample has hundreds of thousands of distinct CDR3 sequences, with around an eighth found just once. This chain uses TRBV15 with TRBJ2-1; D gene uncertain. This clonotype was obtained from a man under 40 who received the YFV17D yellow fever vaccine. The source material was PBMCs, sampled on the day of the yellow fever booster vaccination. CDR3 sequence: CATSMTNRNEQFF. CDR3 sequence (DNA): TGTGCCACCAGTATGACCAACCGCAATGAGCAGTTCTTC.